One and the same sample provided the 21 T cell receptor beta chains below, sequenced in a study of OX40 agonist ivuxolimab in advanced cancers. Assay used: immunoSEQ multiplex PCR; TCRdb lists only in-frame clones, some missing. This sample has approximately 100,000 clones, with approximately 90% found just once. The source was CD4+ or CD8+ T cells sorted from blood, collected in a trial of the OX40 agonist ivuxolimab. These receptors were taken from an adult with an advanced solid tumor such as melanoma, head and neck, liver or kidney cancer.

The chain recombines TRBV4-1 with TRBJ2-3; the D gene is possibly TRBD2 (6 bases). Looked up from germline, CDR1 is MGHRA and CDR2 is YSYEKL. This CDR3 is 16 amino acids long. V dropped 0 bases and J dropped 0 bases, with 10 bases sitting between them. CDR3 sequence reads: CASSQDGGVSTDTQYF. CDR3 nucleotides: TGCGCCAGCAGCCAAGATGGAGGGGTTAGCACAGATACGCAGTATTTT.

Comment on this clone: An end of the junction does not agree with germline; a read error may underlie this. This rearrangement joins TRBV7-2 to TRBJ1-3; D call uncertain. This CDR3 contains 13 residues. CDR1 and CDR2 (germline): SGHTA, FQGNSA. Here the CDR3 DNA reads TGTGCCAGCAGCTTAGATCTCCGCAGCGCCGCCCATTTT. This codes for CASSLDLRSAAHF.

The gene calls are TRBV7-9 and TRBJ2-1; 9 nucleotides line up with TRBD2. V lost 2 bases to trimming and J lost 4 bases; unmatched junction nucleotides: 3. The CDR3 spans 15 residues. The germline CDR1 and CDR2 sequences are SEHNR and FQNEAQ (reference sequence). The DNA of the CDR3 is TGTGCCAGCAGCTTAAGCGGGGGGATTTACAATGAGCAGTTCTTC. Translated: CASSLSGGIYNEQFF. The whole variable domain, filled in from reference TRBV7-9 and TRBJ2-1, reads DTGVSQNPRHKITKRGQNVTFRCDPISEHNRLYWYRQTLGQGPEFLTYFQNEAQLEKSRLLSDRFSAERPKGSFSTLEIQRTEQGDSAMYLCASSLSGGIYNEQFFGPGTRLTVL.

V gene TRBV28 combines with J gene TRBJ1-1, with unresolved D. The CDR3 covers 13 residues. Trimming left V 3 bases short and J 5 bases short, with 10 bases between. Germline V gives CDR1 MDHEN, CDR2 SYDVKM. This CDR3 is CASSLGGVTEAFF. The CDR3, as DNA: TGTGCCAGCAGTTTGGGCGGGGTTACTGAAGCTTTCTTT.

V usage is TRBV30 and J usage is TRBJ1-3; 7 nucleotides match TRBD1. The CDR3 consists of 16 residues. V was pared by 2 bases and J by 0 bases, with 7 bases of the junction left unmatched. From germline, CDR1 is GTSNPN and CDR2 SVGIG (reference sequence). The CDR3 DNA is TGTGCCTGGAGTTCGGACAGGACTTTCTCTGGAAACACCATATATTTT. It codes for CAWSSDRTFSGNTIYF.

The chain has TRBV2 and TRBJ2-7; possibly TRBD2 for D (6 bases). This CDR3 comprises 14 residues. Deletions cut 2 bases from V and 5 bases from J, with 13 bases between. In germline, CDR1 is SNHLY, CDR2 FYNNEI. The CDR3 is CASSESGRGNEQYF. The CDR3 DNA reads TGTGCCAGCAGTGAATCCGGGCGGGGAAACGAGCAGTACTTC.

The chain carries TRBV9 and TRBJ2-3; 9 nucleotides line up with TRBD2. V dropped 5 bases and J dropped 1; count of bases not matched to a gene: 2. This CDR3 has 14 residues. Germline-derived CDR1 and CDR2 are SGDLS and YYNGEE. DNA of the CDR3: TGTGCCAGCAGACGGACTAGCGGCACAGATACGCAGTATTTT. Translation gives CASRRTSGTDTQYF.

This clone was counted a few times. V is TRBV9 and J is TRBJ1-1; D remains ambiguous. CDR3 length: 14 residues. The germline V gene encodes CDR1 SGDLS and CDR2 YYNGEE. V was pared by 0 bases and J by 0 bases, with 6 bases between. CDR3 DNA: TGTGCCAGCAGCGTAGACAGCATGAACACTGAAGCTTTCTTT. This encodes CASSVDSMNTEAFF.

The genes are TRBV6-5 and TRBJ1-2; no clear D gene. The germline V gene has CDR1 MNHEY and CDR2 SVGAGI. Trimming left V 0 bases short and J 4 bases short, with 12 bases between. This CDR3 region has 15 residues. The DNA of the CDR3 is TGTGCCAGCAGTTACTCGTCGGGGTACGGCTATGGCTACACCTTC. Protein sequence: CASSYSSGYGYGYTF.

The chain combines TRBV7-9 with TRBJ1-1; D is uncertain. Trimming cost V 5 bases and J 0 bases, with 10 bases left between them. Germline V gene sequence: CDR1 SEHNR, CDR2 FQNEAQ (reference sequence). The length of the CDR3 is 14 residues. The CDR3 reads CASSLQLMNTEAFF. CDR3 coding DNA: TGTGCCAGCAGCCTTCAATTAATGAACACTGAAGCTTTCTTT. Full variable domain (rest looked up from reference TRBV7-9 and TRBJ1-1): DTGVSQNPRHKITKRGQNVTFRCDPISEHNRLYWYRQTLGQGPEFLTYFQNEAQLEKSRLLSDRFSAERPKGSFSTLEIQRTEQGDSAMYLCASSLQLMNTEAFFGQGTRLTVV.

The V and J genes are TRBV28 and TRBJ1-6; D gene ambiguous. CDR1 and CDR2 from the germline V gene are MDHEN and SYDVKM. The CDR3 is made up of 12 amino acids. With 6 bases removed from V and 7 bases from J, the gap between germline ends came to 7 bases. The CDR3 DNA reads TGTGCCAGCAGAAACCCAAATTCACCCCTCCACTTT. Translated: CASRNPNSPLHF.

CDR3 amino acids: CASSVGPGAAYEQYF. The CDR3 DNA is TGTGCCAGCAGCGTAGGGCCGGGGGCCGCCTACGAGCAGTACTTC. V usage is TRBV9 and J usage is TRBJ2-7; the D call may be TRBD1 or TRBD2 (6 bases each). This CDR3 spans 15 amino acids. Between the trimmed V and J ends, which lost 0 bases and 2 bases, there was a span of 12 bases. Germline assignment: CDR1 SGDLS and CDR2 YYNGEE.

The gene calls are TRBV7-2 and TRBJ1-2, with D perhaps TRBD1 (6 bases). CDR3 length equals 14 residues. V was trimmed by 2 bases and J by 3 bases, leaving 10 bases between them. Germline V gene sequence: CDR1 SGHTA, CDR2 FQGNSA. CDR3 coding DNA: TGTGCCAGCAGCTTAAACAGGGAGGACTATGGCTACACCTTC. Encoded protein: CASSLNREDYGYTF.

The V gene is TRBV5-1, the J gene TRBJ2-1, with TRBD2 matching 9 bases. The CDR3 has 18 residues. Per the germline V gene, CDR1 is SGHRS and CDR2 is YFSETQ. J was trimmed by 0 bases and V by 0 bases; bases with no gene match: 7. This chain's CDR3 is CASSLVSGGPFSYNEQFF. CDR3 nucleotide sequence: TGCGCCAGCAGCTTGGTCAGCGGGGGGCCTTTCTCCTACAATGAGCAGTTCTTC.

V gene TRBV4-2 combines with J gene TRBJ2-1; 7 positions agree with TRBD2. Trimming removed 0 bases from V and 2 bases from J; junction bases left unmatched: 4. CDR3 size: 16 residues. The germline V gene has CDR1 LGHNA and CDR2 YNFKEQ. CDR3 protein: CASSQDRAGAYNEQFF. CDR3 coding DNA: TGTGCCAGCAGCCAAGATCGGGCGGGGGCCTACAATGAGCAGTTCTTC.

The chain combines TRBV7-9 with TRBJ1-6; D is unresolved. The CDR3 is 14 residues long. Trimming took 4 bases from V and 5 from J, leaving 9 bases between them. Germline CDR1 reads SEHNR; CDR2 reads FQNEAQ (reference sequence). CDR3 bases: TGTGCCAGCAGCTCCCAGGCAGATAATTCACCCCTCCACTTT. The encoded protein is CASSSQADNSPLHF.

The chain combines TRBV27 with TRBJ1-3; 8 bases line up with TRBD1. With 5 bases clipped from V and 7 bases from J, the junction kept 4 bases outside the gene matches. Germline CDR1 MNHEY, CDR2 SMNVEV (reference sequence). The CDR3 covers 13 residues. Here the CDR3 reads CASSPGQGNTIYF. CDR3 nucleotide sequence: TGTGCCAGCAGTCCAGGACAGGGTAACACCATATATTTT.

The chain recombines TRBV7-9 with TRBJ1-3; a possible D gene is TRBD1 (5 bases). The V and J ends lost 5 bases and 5 bases respectively, with 13 bases between them. Germline V lookup: CDR1 SEHNR, CDR2 FQNEAQ (reference sequence). The CDR3 extends over 14 amino acids. This CDR3 is CASSLGGVRNTIYF. Written as DNA, the CDR3 is TGTGCCAGCAGCCTAGGAGGGGTACGAAACACCATATATTTT. Complete variable domain (other parts from reference TRBV7-9 and TRBJ1-3): DTGVSQNPRHKITKRGQNVTFRCDPISEHNRLYWYRQTLGQGPEFLTYFQNEAQLEKSRLLSDRFSAERPKGSFSTLEIQRTEQGDSAMYLCASSLGGVRNTIYFGEGSWLTVV.

The CDR3 loop reads CASSSSTSLHTDTQYF. The CDR3 DNA reads TGTGCCAGCAGTTCCTCGACTAGCCTTCACACAGATACGCAGTATTTT. The chain joins TRBV28 to TRBJ2-3, with 7 bases matching TRBD2. The germline V gene encodes CDR1 MDHEN and CDR2 SYDVKM. V was pared by 4 bases and J by 2 bases, with 9 bases of the junction left unmatched. CDR3 length equals 16 residues. Together with reference TRBV28 and TRBJ2-3, the CDR3 gives the full variable domain: DVKVTQSSRYLVKRTGEKVFLECVQDMDHENMFWYRQDPGLGLRLIYFSYDVKMKEKGDIPEGYSVSREKKERFSLILESASTNQTSMYLCASSSSTSLHTDTQYFGPGTRLTVL.

The rearrangement joins TRBV11-3 to TRBJ2-7; D is uncertain. Trimming removed 0 bases at V and 7 bases at J, with 10 bases between. Germline lookup yields CDR1 SGHNT and CDR2 YENEEA. The CDR3 runs 13 residues. The CDR3 sequence is CASSLDASREQYF. DNA of the CDR3: TGTGCCAGCAGCTTAGATGCTTCGAGGGAGCAGTACTTC.

This sequence joins TRBV6-1 and TRBJ1-5; D remains unclear. The germline V gene has CDR1 MNHNS and CDR2 SASEGT. V gave up 6 bases and J gave up 3 bases, with 18 bases separating them. CDR3 length equals 16 residues. CDR3 sequence: CASREPFATNNQPQHF. DNA for the CDR3: TGTGCCAGCAGGGAACCCTTCGCTACAAACAATCAGCCCCAGCATTTT.